The T cell receptor beta chain under discussion was sequenced for a study of blood T cells in healthy people across ages (dated by TCRdb to the mid-2010s). For the study in its entirety: In model experiments, template switching captured roughly one uniquely barcoded TCR beta cDNA molecule for every two T cells. To track age-related changes in TCR beta repertoire diversity, the study relied on deep sequencing normalized with unique cDNA molecular identifiers. Donors were grouped into four age groups: young (average approximately 15 years), middle-aged (around 39), aged (roughly 62) and long-lived (about 82). To avoid experimental bias, donors of different ages were distributed randomly across sequencing lanes. Two additional independent replicas of 1 million unique cDNA reads from the same blood draw were analyzed for two donors (one aged 18 to 30 and one aged 80 or older). The full study reports these points: Observed TCR beta diversity correlated strongly with the percentage of naive T cells measured by flow cytometry. The CMV infection status of donors was not known, potentially confounding age-related changes in expanded clonotypes. The long-lived group showed more naive CD4+ T cells, fewer expanded clones and increased TCR diversity than the aged group, suggesting age selection. Since profiling was done on bulk unsorted PBMCs, naive and antigen-experienced compartments could not be conclusively compared. As age increased, observed TCR beta diversity per million T cells dropped in a roughly linear way, and a significant reduction was already evident by age about 40. Estimates of total diversity based on one million sequenced T cells were considered lower bounds and underestimates.

Library preparation employed 5' RACE. For sequencing, an Illumina HiSeq 2500 was employed. The second PCR ran for roughly 7 to 12 cycles and used a J-beta primer mix along with a sample-barcoded 5' primer. Each TCR beta cDNA molecule received a unique molecular identifier from a template-switch 5' adaptor carrying 12 random nucleotides. Each sample yielded at least 3 million CDR3-containing paired-end reads. All of the RNA was converted into first-strand cDNA using the Mint cDNA synthesis kit, with a TRBC-specific oligonucleotide serving as the primer. All cDNA was treated with uracil-DNA glycosylase and then went through a first 18-cycle PCR with the universal primers M1SS and BC2_uni_R. The authors' pipeline ran thus. Each sample was normalized by randomly selecting 1 million high-quality reads, each carrying a distinct molecular identifier. Reads sharing molecular identifiers were discarded rather than binned into consensus sequences. MiTCR, run with a Q25 quality threshold and the strictest error-elimination algorithm, handled CDR3 identification, clonotype clustering and error correction. Lower-bound total TCR beta diversity was estimated with a nonparametric unseen species model using Euler transformation. Through fastp at Q25 and MiXCR, TCRdb rebuilt clones from the public reads, retaining in-frame beta chains. A single entry per CDR3 protein holds the most common genes and DNA from its merged rows. These V and J calls are TCRdb output, not the study's own analysis. The sample includes about a million distinct CDR3 sequences, with 30% to 40% observed a single time. The top ten clonotypes cover about an eighth of the sample.

CDR1 and CDR2 are drawn from the germline V gene: SQVTM, ANQGSEA. V loses 0 bases of germline sequence and J loses 6 bases, and the interval between the two ends is 17 bases. The CDR3 runs 15 residues from the cysteine to the phenylalanine. The CDR3 DNA has 45 bases and is translated from base 1. The roughly 37 donors, aged roughly 6 to 95 years, were systemically healthy Caucasian individuals from Russia. Around 10 milliliters of peripheral blood were collected from each donor into EDTA-treated Vacutainer tubes. Ficoll-Paque density-gradient centrifugation was used to isolate PBMCs, with at least 6 million obtained per sample. Trizol reagent was used to extract total RNA from the PBMCs, yielding at least 5 micrograms per sample. The percentages of naive CD45RAhigh/CD27high T cells were determined by flow cytometry on a PBMC aliquot from every donor. Comments on this clonotype: The target of this receptor is not known. No base quality information exists; no much larger clone differs at one position.

The sequencing sample was made of blood. The source of this sequence is a man between 18 and 29 years old in good health. The chain couples TRBV29-1 to TRBJ1-2; a confident D gene designation cannot be given. Here is the DNA: TGCAGCGTTGAAGAGGGTGGGCACCCGGTAAATGGCTACACCTTC. It translates to CSVEEGGHPVNGYTF.